This T cell receptor (beta chain) was retrieved from a study of blood T cell repertoires in COVID-19. About the research overall: T cells, B-cell-depleted T cells, or PBMCs supplied cDNA or gDNA.

The authors' processing: From reference gene primer amplification, estimates of nucleated cell counts were derived. Measured with immunoSEQ multiplex PCR; TCRdb has only the in-frame clones, and not every one. V and J calls and clone size come straight from that table; D and trimming were deduced from the DNA. The sample includes approximately 280,000 clones, roughly 88% seen only once; the top ten take around 10%. The clonotype was recovered from a woman aged 70-85 years with acute or convalescent COVID-19. Input material: peripheral blood.

CDR3 region: CASSPGPERYNEQFF. CDR3 nucleotides: TGTGCCAGCTCACCCGGCCCCGAGCGTTACAATGAGCAGTTCTTC. The gene calls are TRBV18 and TRBJ2-1; D is ambiguous. This CDR3 comprises 15 residues. CDR1 is KGHSH and CDR2 is LQKENI in the germline V gene. V shed 3 bases and J shed 4 bases, with 13 bases lying between them. Full variable domain (remainder filled in from reference TRBV18 and TRBJ2-1): NAGVMQNPRHLVRRRGQEARLRCSPMKGHSHVYWYRQLPEEGLKFMVYLQKENIIDESGMPKERFSAEFPKEGPSILRIQQVVRGDSAAYFCASSPGPERYNEQFFGPGTRLTVL.